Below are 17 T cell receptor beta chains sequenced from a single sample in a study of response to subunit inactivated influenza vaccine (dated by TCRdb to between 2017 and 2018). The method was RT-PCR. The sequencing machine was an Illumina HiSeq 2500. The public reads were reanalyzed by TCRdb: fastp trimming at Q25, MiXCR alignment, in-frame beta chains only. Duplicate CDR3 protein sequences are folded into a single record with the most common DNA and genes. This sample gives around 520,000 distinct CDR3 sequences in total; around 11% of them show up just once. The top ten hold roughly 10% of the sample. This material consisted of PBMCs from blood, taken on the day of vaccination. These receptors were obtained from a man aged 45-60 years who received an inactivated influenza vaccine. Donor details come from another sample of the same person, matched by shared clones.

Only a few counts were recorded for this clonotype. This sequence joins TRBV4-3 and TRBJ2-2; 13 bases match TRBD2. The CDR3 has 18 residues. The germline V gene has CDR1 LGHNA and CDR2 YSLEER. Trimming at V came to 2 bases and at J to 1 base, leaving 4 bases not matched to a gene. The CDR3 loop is CASSQRLAGGLNTGELFF. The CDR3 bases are TGCGCCAGCAGCCAACGACTAGCGGGGGGCCTGAACACCGGGGAGCTGTTTTTT.

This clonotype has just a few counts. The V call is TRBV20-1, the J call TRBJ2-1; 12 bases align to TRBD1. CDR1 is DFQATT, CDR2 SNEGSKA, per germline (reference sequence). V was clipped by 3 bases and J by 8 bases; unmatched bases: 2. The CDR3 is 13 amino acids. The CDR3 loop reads CSARGTGGYEQFF. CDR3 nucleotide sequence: TGCAGTGCTAGGGGGACAGGGGGCTATGAGCAGTTCTTC.

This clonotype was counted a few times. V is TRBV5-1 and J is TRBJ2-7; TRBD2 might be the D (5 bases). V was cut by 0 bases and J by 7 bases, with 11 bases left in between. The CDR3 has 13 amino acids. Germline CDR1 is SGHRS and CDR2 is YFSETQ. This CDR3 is CASSLAAQREQYF. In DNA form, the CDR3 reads TGCGCCAGCAGCTTGGCCGCCCAGCGGGAGCAGTACTTC.

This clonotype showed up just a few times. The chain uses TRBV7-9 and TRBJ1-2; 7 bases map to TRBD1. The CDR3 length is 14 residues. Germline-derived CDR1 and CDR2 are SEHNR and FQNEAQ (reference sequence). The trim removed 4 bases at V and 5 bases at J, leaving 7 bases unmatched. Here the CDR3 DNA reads TGTGCCAGCAGCTCTTCCGGGACAGATTATGGCTACACCTTC. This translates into CASSSSGTDYGYTF.

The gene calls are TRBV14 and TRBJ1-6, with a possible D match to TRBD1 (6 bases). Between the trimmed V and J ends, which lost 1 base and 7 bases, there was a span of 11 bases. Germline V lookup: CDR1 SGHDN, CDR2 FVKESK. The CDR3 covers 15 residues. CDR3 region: CASSQVRGGNSPLHF. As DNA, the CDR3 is TGTGCCAGCAGCCAAGTCAGGGGCGGGAATTCACCCCTCCACTTT.

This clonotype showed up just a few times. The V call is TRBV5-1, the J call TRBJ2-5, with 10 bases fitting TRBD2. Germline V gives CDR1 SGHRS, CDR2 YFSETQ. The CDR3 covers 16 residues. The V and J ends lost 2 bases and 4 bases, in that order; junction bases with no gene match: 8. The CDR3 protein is CASSFRGLAGAETQYF. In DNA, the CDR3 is TGCGCCAGCAGCTTCAGGGGCCTAGCGGGAGCAGAGACCCAGTACTTC. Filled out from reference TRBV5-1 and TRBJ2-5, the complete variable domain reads KAGVTQTPRYLIKTRGQQVTLSCSPISGHRSVSWYQQTPGQGLQFLFEYFSETQRNKGNFPGRFSGRQFSNSRSEMNVSTLELGDSALYLCASSFRGLAGAETQYFGPGTRLLVL.

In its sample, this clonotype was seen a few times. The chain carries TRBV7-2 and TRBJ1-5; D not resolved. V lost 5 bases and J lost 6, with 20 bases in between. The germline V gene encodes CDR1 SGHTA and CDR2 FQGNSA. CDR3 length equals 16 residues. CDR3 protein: CASSPRLGRTPQPQHF. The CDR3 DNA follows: TGTGCCAGCAGCCCTCGGTTAGGCAGAACCCCTCAGCCCCAGCATTTT. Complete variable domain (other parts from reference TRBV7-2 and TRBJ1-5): GAGVSQSPSNKVTEKGKDVELRCDPISGHTALYWYRQSLGQGLEFLIYFQGNSAPDKSGLPSDRFSAERTGGSVSTLTIQRTQQEDSAVYLCASSPRLGRTPQPQHFGDGTRLSIL.

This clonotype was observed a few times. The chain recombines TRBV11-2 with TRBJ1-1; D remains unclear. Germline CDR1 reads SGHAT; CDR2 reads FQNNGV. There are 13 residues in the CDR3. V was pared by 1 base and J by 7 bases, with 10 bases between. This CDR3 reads CASSLVVLDEAFF. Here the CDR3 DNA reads TGTGCCAGCAGCTTAGTCGTCCTAGATGAAGCTTTCTTT.

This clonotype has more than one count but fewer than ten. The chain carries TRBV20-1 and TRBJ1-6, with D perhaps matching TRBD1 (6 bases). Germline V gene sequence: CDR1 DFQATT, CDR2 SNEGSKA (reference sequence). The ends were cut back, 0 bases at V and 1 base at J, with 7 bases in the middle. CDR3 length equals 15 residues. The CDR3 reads CSAREGASYNSPLHF. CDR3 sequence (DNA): TGCAGTGCTAGAGAGGGGGCATCCTATAATTCACCCCTCCACTTT.

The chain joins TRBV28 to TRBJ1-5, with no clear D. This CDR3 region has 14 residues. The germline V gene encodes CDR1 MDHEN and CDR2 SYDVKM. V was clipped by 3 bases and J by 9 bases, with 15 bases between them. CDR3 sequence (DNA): TGTGCCAGCAGTTTCCCCACGTGGGTTCCGCCCCAGCATTTT. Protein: CASSFPTWVPPQHF.

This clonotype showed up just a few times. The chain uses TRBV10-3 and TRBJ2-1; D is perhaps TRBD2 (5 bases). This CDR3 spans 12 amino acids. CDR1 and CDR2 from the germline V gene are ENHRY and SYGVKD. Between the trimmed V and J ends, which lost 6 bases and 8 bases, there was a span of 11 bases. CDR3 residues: CAIRHSGDEQFF. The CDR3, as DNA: TGTGCCATCAGGCACAGCGGTGATGAGCAGTTCTTC.

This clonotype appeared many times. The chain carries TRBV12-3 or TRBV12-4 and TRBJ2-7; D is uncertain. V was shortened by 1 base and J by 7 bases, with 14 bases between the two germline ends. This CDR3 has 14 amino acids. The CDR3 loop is CASSLGGSIGEQYF. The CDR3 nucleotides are TGTGCCAGCAGTTTAGGTGGCTCCATAGGGGAGCAGTACTTC.

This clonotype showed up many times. The DNA of the CDR3 is TGCAGCGTGGGGACCGGGGATACGCAGTATTTT. Residues: CSVGTGDTQYF. This chain connects TRBV29-1 to TRBJ2-3; D could derive from TRBD1 or TRBD2 (5 bases each). The germline V gene encodes CDR1 SQVTM and CDR2 ANQGSEA. The CDR3 spans 11 residues. The V end lost 6 bases, the J end lost 6 bases, and 10 bases lay between the germline ends.

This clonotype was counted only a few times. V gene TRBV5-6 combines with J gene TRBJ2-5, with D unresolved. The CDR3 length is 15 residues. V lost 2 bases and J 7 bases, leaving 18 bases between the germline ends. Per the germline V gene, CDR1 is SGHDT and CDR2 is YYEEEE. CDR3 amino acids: CASSFSAAERGTQYF. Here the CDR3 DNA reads TGTGCCAGCAGCTTTTCGGCGGCCGAACGAGGGACCCAGTACTTC.

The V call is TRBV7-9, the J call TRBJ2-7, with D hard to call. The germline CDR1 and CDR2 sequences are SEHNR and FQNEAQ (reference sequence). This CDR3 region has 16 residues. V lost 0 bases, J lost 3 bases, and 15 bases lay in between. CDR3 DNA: TGTGCCAGCAGCTTAGCGTGGGCGCGGCCCTTCTACGAGCAGTACTTC. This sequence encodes CASSLAWARPFYEQYF.

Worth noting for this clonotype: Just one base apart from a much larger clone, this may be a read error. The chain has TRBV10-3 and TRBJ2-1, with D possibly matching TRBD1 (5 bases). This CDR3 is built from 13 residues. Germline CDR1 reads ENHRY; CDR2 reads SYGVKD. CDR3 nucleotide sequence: TGTGCCATCAGGGAGACAGAGTACACTGAGCAGTTCTTC. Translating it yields CAIRETEYTEQFF.

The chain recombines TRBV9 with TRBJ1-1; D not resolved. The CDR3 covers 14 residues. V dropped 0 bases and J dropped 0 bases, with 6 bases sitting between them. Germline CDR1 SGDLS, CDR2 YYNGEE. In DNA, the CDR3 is TGTGCCAGCAGCGTAGGGCTAATGAACACTGAAGCTTTCTTT. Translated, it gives CASSVGLMNTEAFF.